The T cell receptor beta chain under discussion was sequenced for a study of cytomegalovirus exposure and HLA in healthy donors listed by TCRdb under 2017. Looking at the study overall: An earlier analysis of 587 of the donors reported approximately 270 Gb of sequence data and 117 million unique TCR beta sequences from 150 million to 200 million T cells. To study patterns of TCR occurrence, a later analysis re-analyzed previously published TCR beta repertoires from 500 to 850 donors and added high-resolution HLA genotyping. A later genetic analysis used genome-wide SNP genotypes for about 55% of the 666 donors, treating that subset as a discovery cohort. The study profiled the T cell repertoires of around 700 subjects by immunosequencing and related them to cytomegalovirus serostatus. Both class I and class II loci were covered by HLA typing, at four-digit resolution. To predict cytomegalovirus infection status, the study combined high-throughput TCR immunosequencing, statistical association of individual TCRs with disease status, and machine learning. In an earlier analysis of a few hundred of the donors, high-throughput TCR beta sequencing was used to judge whether each TCR beta V gene segment behaved as functional or pseudogenic. Among 398 genotyped donors of the cohort, an average of around 240,000 unique TCR beta nucleotide sequences were sequenced per donor, about a sixth of them non-productive. In the later analysis, no new phenotypic data were used to find candidate immune exposures; instead, reliance was placed on TCR beta sequences and their occurrence across donors. All discovery cohort repertoires had been generated on a single sequencing platform. Donor age, sex, ethnicity and CMV serostatus were compiled alongside the repertoire data. Roughly 5 DR-DQ haplotypes were treated as single units for association and clustering because of strong linkage in the cohort. In addition to the first cohort of 666 subjects, a separate validation cohort of 130 or so different subjects was used. An early release covering about 600 HLA-typed donors comprised about 320 gigabases of sequencing data and around 80 million unique TCR sequences. The number of donors typed differed by locus, with 629-630 for A, B, C, DRB1 and DQB1, around 520 for DQA1, 600 to 610 for DPA1, and some 440 for DPB1. The genetic ancestry cluster associated with self-reported Caucasian donors included 81% of the 300 to 450 genotyped donors. The study aimed to test whether signatures of past pathogen exposure could be identified by cataloging public T cell receptors. General conclusions and limits of the study: The authors suggested that the approach could potentially be generalized to other disease states and immunological phenotypes. The presence/absence analyses assumed that sequencing depth was roughly uniform across donors, and that assumption may not be true. In this cohort, only TCR beta chains were sequenced, and detectable features were limited by the absence of alpha or paired-chain data. In vitro tests confirmed that a few of the cytomegalovirus-associated TCR beta chains recognize cytomegalovirus antigens. Cytomegalovirus status was reported to be diagnosed by the classifier with high specificity and sensitivity in both the original and validation cohorts. Correlated functional status among segregating V segments might be attributable to linkage disequilibrium, but an unknown experimental factor could not be ruled out. HLA typing was unavailable for some donors at each locus, so association tests used only the typed subset. A group of highly shared sequence variants was considered likely to be a technical artifact of the sequencing pipeline. Most TCR sequences were seen in very few donors, while some public TCRs were found in many individuals. Specific HLA alleles were associated with over 15,000 TCR beta sequences at a false discovery rate of 0.05 in a later analysis. Assigning TCR associations to individual alleles was difficult when HLA alleles, especially DR and DQ, strongly co-occurred. For the cohort, immune exposure information was limited to CMV serostatus. In an earlier analysis of around 600 of the donors, most TCR beta V segments appeared in productive rearrangements about 87% or about 30% of the time, broadly matching IMGT annotations. A further reported finding was that TCR beta sequences accurately predicted the HLA-A and HLA-B alleles for most subjects in the first cohort. In a later genetic analysis, a missense DCLRE1C variant was associated with V-gene and J-gene trimming of TCR beta chains, and the association was replicated in an independent cohort. A later analysis found that most CMV-associated TCR beta chains appeared HLA-restricted, with HLA associations seemingly driven largely by CMV exposure. The earlier analysis of approximately 560 of the donors excluded seventeen rarely observed V segments, including chromosome 9 orphons, because counts were too low. According to a later analysis, TCR association rates differed among HLA loci, with DRB1 alleles showing the most associated TCRs and HLA-C alleles showing the fewest. According to a later genetic analysis, donors in an Asian-associated ancestry cluster had fewer N-insertions in productive TCRs than the approximately 650-donor mean. A later analysis found that HLA-associated TCR beta chains were more clonally expanded and had lower generation probabilities than equally common non-associated chains. A total of roughly 160 TCR beta chains were listed by the study as associated with cytomegalovirus. Some IMGT-functional V segments, including TRBV6-2 and TRBV6-3, could not be distinguished by the 87-base-pair reads and were therefore excluded. In a later analysis, several top co-occurrence clusters were reported to appear linked to parvovirus B19, influenza, CMV and Epstein-Barr virus.

Library method: the immunoSEQ multiplex PCR assay. For the multiplex PCR, a mixture combining 60 forward primers for TCR Vbeta segments and 13 reverse primers for TCR Jbeta segments was used. Amplification of the CDR3 region of rearranged TCR beta genes was performed with a multiplex PCR assay on genomic DNA. On the Illumina HiSeq System, the amplified TCR beta libraries were sequenced as 87-base-pair reads. The authors processed their data as follows. Across the 500 to 750 repertoires, a later analysis counted tens of millions of unique TCR beta chains, around 11 million of which were shared by at least two donors. Raw reads were error-corrected and collapsed into unique sequences with a nearest-neighbor algorithm that merged closely related sequences to remove PCR and sequencing errors. To assign V, D and J gene segments, CDR3 sequences were aligned to IMGT reference sequences. For a sequence to be retained, a match of at least six nucleotides was required to both a V gene segment and a J gene segment. A rearrangement was called productive if the CDR3 had no stop codons and remained in frame with V and J, and every other rearrangement was called non-productive. Following IMGT convention, CDR3 was defined as the stretch from the second conserved V-encoded cysteine to the conserved J-encoded phenylalanine. The earlier analysis of some 600 of the donors excluded sequences that lacked an unambiguous match to a single V gene segment. An earlier analysis of a few hundred of the donors called V segments functional above 56.7% productive rearrangements and segregating when the between-donor standard deviation exceeded 5%. A statistical classification framework was built for diagnosing cytomegalovirus status from the catalog of TCR beta chain sequences. V and J gene assignment, in a later analysis, came from comparing TCR nucleotide sequences with IMGT/GENE-DB human TR gene sequences. In a later analysis, CDR3 sequences and most-parsimonious VDJ recombination scenarios were assigned using the TCRdist pipeline. In a later analysis, each TCR beta chain was defined by its CDR3 amino acid sequence together with its V-gene family, and reads lacking a unique V-gene family were excluded. As a way to deal with suspected cross-contamination and a sequencing artifact, a later analysis dropped 450 to 700 nucleotide sequences that were highly shared and had low generation probability. A later analysis calculated a clonal expansion index for each public chain from normalized within-repertoire ranks of inferred template counts. In a later analysis, generation probabilities were computed with a VDJ recombination model fitted to out-of-frame rearrangements, and the resulting probabilities were checked against IGoR. In a later analysis, TCR-TCR, TCR-HLA and TCR-CMV co-occurrence was scored with hypergeometric tests, and a repertoire-size bias correction was applied to TCR pairs. False discovery rates were estimated in a later analysis by permuting HLA or CMV assignments 20 times. In a later analysis, co-occurring TCRs were grouped using DBSCAN, and TCRdist sequence similarity was added for clustering within HLA-allele-positive subsets. Co-occurrence clustering excluded repertoires with fewer than 30,000 or more than 120,000 public chains, plus five with anomalous nucleotide sharing. The immuneACCESS repertoire file appears here via TCRdb, limited to in-frame rearrangements. These files lack a portion of the clones; in checked studies, under half of the deficit traces to unresolved V genes, and the cause of the others is not known. For V, J and clone size, that table is used; D and trimming come from the DNA. This sample gives approximately 150,000 clones in total; approximately 80% of them show up just once. Together, the top ten hold about 1.3% of the sample.

The cohort consisted of 650 to 700 healthy bone marrow donors. All cohort members were sampled while nominally healthy, although unrecorded immune exposures were likely present. The donor tested CMV seronegative and was one of the 352 seronegative cohort members. Each donor provided a peripheral blood sample, and peripheral blood mononuclear cells were used for TCR beta sequencing. Genomic DNA was extracted from the blood cell samples with the Qiagen DNeasy Blood Extraction Kit. Of note for this clone: The antigen this receptor binds is unknown. The input lacks base qualities; no much larger clone sits a single base away.

The CDR3 contains 16 residues, cysteine and phenylalanine counted. Only the CDR3 DNA stays, 48 bases, in frame from base 1. From a lookup of the germline V gene, CDR1 and CDR2 are SGHRS and YFSETQ. A distance of 17 bases separates the germline ends of V and J, which lose 1 base and 4 bases respectively. The source material was PBMCs. This receptor was obtained from a woman in her forties or fifties in good health and CMV-seronegative. The chain links TRBV5-1 with TRBJ1-1; D gene: possibly TRBD1, on 6 matching bases. CDR3 reads: CASSLRGSGAGTEAFF. In nucleotides, the sequence is TGCGCCAGCAGCTTGCGGGGCTCAGGGGCTGGCACTGAAGCTTTCTTT.